Described below is a single T cell receptor beta chain sequence and its context. Its antigen is currently unknown. This sample stems from a study of T cells in narcolepsy. As for the study in general: Healthy controls were enrolled alongside patients with narcolepsy type 1 or type 2.

The table came from immunoSEQ multiplex PCR; TCRdb's copy has only in-frame clones and leaves some out. The data hold tens of thousands of clones, with under 85% observed a single time. There are 15 residues in the CDR3. From germline, CDR1 is SGHRS and CDR2 YFSETQ. The junction had 6 bases not matched to a gene; V was cut back by 2 bases and J by 6 bases. Study-wide points: Some memory CD4+ repertoires had no autoreactive clone sequences. Reportedly, autoreactive clonotypes were serially detected in patients' blood but not controls'. Same-patient CSF and blood CD4+ T cell clonotypes included HCRT-specific and TRIB2-specific autoreactive ones.

The sequenced material came from CD45RA- memory CD4+ T cells from PBMCs. V gene TRBV5-1 combines with J gene TRBJ2-1; the match to TRBD2 covers 9 bases. The sequence derives from a human donor with narcolepsy. The CDR3 nucleotides are TGCGCCAGCAGCTTCCTGGCGGGGGGGCCCAATGAGCAGTTCTTC. It yields the protein CASSFLAGGPNEQFF.